This paragraph reports one T cell receptor (beta chain). Under the authors' procedure: From reference gene primer amplification, estimates of nucleated cell counts were derived. The data were produced by immunoSEQ multiplex PCR, yet TCRdb's version contains in-frame clones alone and is incomplete. The V and J calls and the clone size are those of that table, but D and trimming were determined from the DNA. The sample includes around 200,000 clones, 83% of them seen just once. This record comes from a study of blood T cell repertoires in COVID-19. Study-level background: Material from acute and convalescent COVID-19 was sourced from the United States, Italy and Spain. From T cells, B-cell-depleted T cells, or PBMCs came the material, which was cDNA or gDNA.

Seattle's cohort entered during active infection and was followed longitudinally. The J segment lost 2 bases and the V segment lost 2 bases, leaving 5 bases of the junction unmatched. This CDR3 spans 15 amino acids. Germline-derived CDR1 and CDR2 are KGHSH and LQKENI. Source material: peripheral blood. This TCR was sampled from a woman in her twenties or thirties with COVID-19, enrolled during active disease. The chain joins TRBV18 to TRBJ1-2; 7 positions match TRBD1. The CDR3 DNA is TGTGCCAGCTCACCAAAGACAGGGTCCAACTATGGCTACACCTTC. It specifies CASSPKTGSNYGYTF.